This entry concerns a single T cell receptor (beta chain). As yet, its antigen is unknown. The data originate from a study of cytomegalovirus exposure and HLA in healthy donors. Study-wide results and limits: The TCR clusters that emerged in the first cohort tended, a later analysis found, to co-occur in the approximately 110 validation repertoires.

The method was immunoSEQ multiplex PCR; TCRdb's version includes in-frame clones alone and lacks a portion of them. The repertoire holds some 110,000 clones, with 85% to 95% as singletons. CDR1 MDHEN and CDR2 SYDVKM come from the germline V gene. V was trimmed by 6 bases and J by 2 bases, leaving 29 bases between them. CDR3 length: 20 residues. The sequencing sample was made of PBMCs. The sequence was obtained from a woman aged 18-35 years in good health and CMV-seronegative. This sequence joins TRBV28 and TRBJ1-5; the D gene is possibly TRBD1 (6 bases). The CDR3 here is CASSPVRRGGRGRGNQPQHF. The DNA for the CDR3 is TGTGCCAGCAGCCCAGTTCGCCGGGGGGGCAGGGGAAGAGGCAATCAGCCCCAGCATTTT.